This TCR beta chain was found in a study of blood T cell repertoires in COVID-19 (dated by TCRdb to 2018 to 2020). Concerning the study at large: Samples covering the acute and convalescent phases of COVID-19 were provided by collaborators in the United States, Italy and Spain. A freely available public database, intended as a resource for researchers studying the immune response to SARS-CoV-2, is where the repertoires were released. The dataset comprised deeply sampled blood TCRbeta repertoires from subjects exposed to, actively infected with, or recovered from COVID-19. The material from the prospective study consisted of cDNA or gDNA derived from T cells, B-cell-depleted T cells, or PBMCs. Where available, HLA class I and class II types were obtained from metadata supplied by the sample provider rather than from assay-based typing. A de-identified subject ID, COVID-19 status, age in years and sex were almost always included in the sample metadata. Samples were obtained from the ongoing ImmuneRACE study (first 160 participants) and from over 1,000 subjects provided by 6 global collaborators. Overall study results and their limits: How much clinical and demographic metadata was included differed by source and by participant, and the metadata was provided uncurated.

Relative to germline, V is missing 5 bases and J is missing 9 bases, with 8 bases of the junction outside any gene match. The CDR1 and CDR2 encoded by the germline V gene are SGHAT and FQNNGV. Inclusive of the bounding cysteine and phenylalanine, the CDR3 is 13 residues long. CDR3 DNA is the only sequence kept; it has 39 bases, read in frame from the first base. Whole blood was collected in K2EDTA tubes by collaborating institutions according to the institutions' own protocols. For TCRbeta analysis, collaborator samples were shipped as frozen whole blood, as isolated PBMCs, or as DNA extracted from either sample type. Worth noting for this clone: Its antigen has not been determined. No quality values exist for individual bases; no much larger clone is one base distant.

The immunoSEQ Assay, a bias-controlled multiplex PCR, was used to amplify TCRbeta CDR3 regions from genomic DNA. Turning to the authors' computational methods: Within the assay, amplification of reference gene primers was used to estimate how many nucleated cells each sample contained. To quantify the absolute abundance of each unique TCRbeta CDR3 rearrangement, sequence reads were collapsed and filtered. Productive Simpson clonality was computed per sample as the square root of Simpson's diversity index over productive rearrangements. TCRdb provides this immuneACCESS table in a form limited to in-frame rearrangements. Some clones are lacking; in checked studies, under half of them reflect an unresolved V gene, and why the rest are absent is not known. Clonal size and the V and J genes are those of that table, whereas D and trimming came from the DNA. The sample table lists 60,000 to 75,000 clones, 80% to 90% of them with a count of one. The biggest ten clones account for less than 8% of the sample.

The sequence came from a man in his fifties with active COVID-19. Sequencing input: peripheral blood. The chain employs TRBV11-2 and TRBJ2-5; 8 central nucleotides agree with TRBD1. The CDR3: CASSPGQGLSQYF. At the DNA level, the sequence is TGTGCCAGCAGCCCAGGACAGGGTTTGTCCCAGTACTTC.